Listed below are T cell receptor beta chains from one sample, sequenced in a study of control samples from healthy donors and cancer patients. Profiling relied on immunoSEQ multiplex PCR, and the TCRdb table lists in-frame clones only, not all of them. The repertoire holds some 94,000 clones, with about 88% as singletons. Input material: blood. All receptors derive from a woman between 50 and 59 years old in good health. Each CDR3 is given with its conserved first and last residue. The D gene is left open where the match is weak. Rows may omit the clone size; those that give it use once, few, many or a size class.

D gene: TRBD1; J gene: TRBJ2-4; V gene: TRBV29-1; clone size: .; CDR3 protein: CSARDSKKVQYF; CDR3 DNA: TGCAGCGCCCGGGACAGCAAAAAGGTTCAGTACTTC
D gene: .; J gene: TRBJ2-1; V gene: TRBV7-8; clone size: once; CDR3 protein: CASSLEGNEQFF; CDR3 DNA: TGTGCCAGCAGCTTAGAAGGGAATGAGCAGTTCTTC
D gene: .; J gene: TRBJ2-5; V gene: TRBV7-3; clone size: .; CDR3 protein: CASSPDGETQYF; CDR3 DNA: TGTGCCAGCAGCCCGGATGGGGAGACCCAGTACTTC
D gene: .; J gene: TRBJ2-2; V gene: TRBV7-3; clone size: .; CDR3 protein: CASSLKTGWTGELFF; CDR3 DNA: TGTGCCAGCAGCTTAAAAACTGGATGGACCGGGGAGCTGTTTTTT
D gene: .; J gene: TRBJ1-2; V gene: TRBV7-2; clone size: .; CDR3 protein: CASSPNEWEGYTF; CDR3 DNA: TGTGCCAGCAGCCCCAATGAATGGGAGGGCTACACCTTC
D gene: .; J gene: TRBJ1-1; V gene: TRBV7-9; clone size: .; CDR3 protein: CASSLGGHGGTEAFF; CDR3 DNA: TGTGCCAGCAGCTTAGGGGGTCACGGGGGCACTGAAGCTTTCTTT
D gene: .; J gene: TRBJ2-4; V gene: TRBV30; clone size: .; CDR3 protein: CAWASGIKNIQYF; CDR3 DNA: TGTGCCTGGGCCTCCGGGATCAAAAACATTCAGTACTTC
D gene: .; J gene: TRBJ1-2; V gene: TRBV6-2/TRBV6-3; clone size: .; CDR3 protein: CASSYGRVLPNYGYTF; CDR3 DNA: TGTGCCAGCAGTTACGGCAGGGTACTACCTAACTATGGCTACACCTTC
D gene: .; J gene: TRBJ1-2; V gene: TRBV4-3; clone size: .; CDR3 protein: CASSQALLGAYGYTF; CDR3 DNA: TGCGCCAGCAGCCAAGCGTTATTAGGGGCCTATGGCTACACCTTC
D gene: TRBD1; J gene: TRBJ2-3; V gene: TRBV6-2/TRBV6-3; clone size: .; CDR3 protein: CASSYGQGETDTQYF; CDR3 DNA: TGTGCCAGCAGTTACGGACAGGGGGAAACAGATACGCAGTATTTT
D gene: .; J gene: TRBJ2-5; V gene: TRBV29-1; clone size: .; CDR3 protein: CSAGPGETQYF; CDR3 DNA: TGCAGCGCGGGCCCGGGAGAGACCCAGTACTTC
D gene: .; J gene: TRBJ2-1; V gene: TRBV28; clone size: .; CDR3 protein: CASSSTGTPTYNEQFF; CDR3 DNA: TGTGCCAGCAGTTCCACCGGGACACCAACCTACAATGAGCAGTTCTTC
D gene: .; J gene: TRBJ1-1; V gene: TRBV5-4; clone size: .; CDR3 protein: CASSFTSGNTEAFF; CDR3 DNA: TGTGCCAGCAGCTTTACTTCGGGGAACACTGAAGCTTTCTTT
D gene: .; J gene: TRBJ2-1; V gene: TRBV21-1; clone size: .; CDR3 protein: CASSKAYGSVYNEQFF; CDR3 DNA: TGTGCCAGCAGCAAAGCATACGGTTCTGTCTACAATGAGCAGTTCTTC
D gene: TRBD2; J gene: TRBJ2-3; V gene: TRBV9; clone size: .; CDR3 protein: CASSVGDSGPDTQYF; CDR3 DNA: TGTGCCAGCAGCGTAGGGGATAGCGGGCCAGATACGCAGTATTTT
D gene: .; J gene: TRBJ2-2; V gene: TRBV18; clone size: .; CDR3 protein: CASSPYRGGRTGELFF; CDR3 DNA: TGTGCCAGCTCACCCTACAGGGGGGGCCGGACCGGGGAGCTGTTTTTT
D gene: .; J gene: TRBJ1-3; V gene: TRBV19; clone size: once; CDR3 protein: CASLNLGSGNTIYF; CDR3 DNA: TGTGCCAGCCTGAACCTAGGGTCTGGAAACACCATATATTTT
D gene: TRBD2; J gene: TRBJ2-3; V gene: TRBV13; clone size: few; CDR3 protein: CASSRSGRAGTDTQYF; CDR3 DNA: TGTGCCAGCAGTCGTAGCGGGAGGGCTGGGACAGATACGCAGTATTTT
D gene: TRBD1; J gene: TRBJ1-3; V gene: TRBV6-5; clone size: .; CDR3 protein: CASTMGQYSGNTIYF; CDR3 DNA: TGTGCCAGCACTATGGGACAGTACTCTGGAAACACCATATATTTT
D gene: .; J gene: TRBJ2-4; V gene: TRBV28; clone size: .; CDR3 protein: CASSLKVGGPIAKNIQYF; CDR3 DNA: TGTGCCAGCAGTTTAAAAGTGGGGGGGCCGATAGCCAAAAACATTCAGTACTTC
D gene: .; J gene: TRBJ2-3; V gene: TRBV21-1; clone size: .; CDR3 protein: CASRGGQWDTDTQYF; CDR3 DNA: TGTGCCAGCAGAGGAGGACAATGGGACACGGATACGCAGTATTTT
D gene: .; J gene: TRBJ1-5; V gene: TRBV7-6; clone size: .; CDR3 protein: CASSPSGNQPQHF; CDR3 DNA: TGTGCCAGCAGCCCCAGCGGGAATCAGCCCCAGCATTTT
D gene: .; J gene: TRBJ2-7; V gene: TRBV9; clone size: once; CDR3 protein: CASSVGPSENSYEQYF; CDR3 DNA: TGTGCCAGCAGCGTAGGCCCCTCGGAAAACTCCTACGAGCAGTACTTC
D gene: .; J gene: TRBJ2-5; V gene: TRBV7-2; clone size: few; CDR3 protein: CASSWGRVPLETQYF; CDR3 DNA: TGTGCCAGCAGCTGGGGCCGGGTCCCCTTAGAGACCCAGTACTTC
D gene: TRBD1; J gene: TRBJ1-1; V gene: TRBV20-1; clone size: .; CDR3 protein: CSASDLTGYTEAFF; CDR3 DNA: TGCAGTGCTAGTGACCTGACAGGGTACACTGAAGCTTTCTTT
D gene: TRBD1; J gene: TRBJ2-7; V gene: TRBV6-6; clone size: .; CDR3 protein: CASSGTGITYEQYF; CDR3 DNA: TGTGCCAGCAGCGGGACAGGGATTACCTACGAGCAGTACTTC
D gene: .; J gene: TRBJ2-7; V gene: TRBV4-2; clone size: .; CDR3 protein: CASSQEAGSGGDEQYF; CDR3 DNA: TGTGCCAGCAGCCAAGAAGCAGGGAGTGGGGGTGACGAGCAGTACTTC
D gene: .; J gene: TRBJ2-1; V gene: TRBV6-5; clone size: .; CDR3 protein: CASSYRAGEQFF; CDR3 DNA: TGTGCCAGCAGTTACAGGGCTGGTGAGCAGTTCTTC
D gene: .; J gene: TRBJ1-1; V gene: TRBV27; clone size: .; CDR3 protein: CASSSLYSLNTEAFF; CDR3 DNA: TGTGCCAGCAGTTCTCTCTACTCCCTGAACACTGAAGCTTTCTTT
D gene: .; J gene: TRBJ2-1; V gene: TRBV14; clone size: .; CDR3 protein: CASSPTNNEQFF; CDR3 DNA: TGTGCCAGCAGCCCAACAAACAATGAGCAGTTCTTC
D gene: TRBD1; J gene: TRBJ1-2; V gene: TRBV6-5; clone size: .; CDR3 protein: CASKGQGPPYTF; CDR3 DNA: TGTGCCAGCAAGGGACAGGGGCCCCCCTACACCTTC
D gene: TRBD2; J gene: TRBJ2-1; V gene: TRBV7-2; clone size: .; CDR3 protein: CASSRGGLAGQNEQFF; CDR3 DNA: TGTGCCAGCAGCAGAGGGGGACTAGCGGGACAAAATGAGCAGTTCTTC
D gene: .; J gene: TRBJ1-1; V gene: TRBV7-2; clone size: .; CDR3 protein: CASSLAGGATGTEAFF; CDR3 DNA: TGTGCCAGCAGCTTAGCGGGGGGAGCAACTGGCACTGAAGCTTTCTTT
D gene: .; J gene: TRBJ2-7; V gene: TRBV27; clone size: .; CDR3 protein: CASSPETGEQYF; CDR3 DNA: TGTGCCAGCAGCCCGGAAACGGGCGAGCAGTACTTC
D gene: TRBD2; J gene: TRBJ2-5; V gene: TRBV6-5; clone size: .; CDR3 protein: CASSYSTSGRETQYF; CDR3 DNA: TGTGCCAGCAGTTATTCAACTAGCGGGAGGGAGACCCAGTACTTC
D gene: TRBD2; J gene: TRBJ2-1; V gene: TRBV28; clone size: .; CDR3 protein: CASSLIRGSSYNEQFF; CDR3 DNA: TGTGCCAGCAGTTTAATTCGCGGGAGCTCCTACAATGAGCAGTTCTTC
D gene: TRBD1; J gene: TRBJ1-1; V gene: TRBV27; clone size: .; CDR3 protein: CASSWGQANTEAFF; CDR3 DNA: TGTGCCAGCAGTTGGGGACAGGCGAACACTGAAGCTTTCTTT
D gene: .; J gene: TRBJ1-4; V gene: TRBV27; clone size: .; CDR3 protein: CASSLSHRRSRGEKLFF; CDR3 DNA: TGTGCCAGCAGTTTATCCCACCGCCGGTCCCGAGGTGAAAAACTGTTTTTT
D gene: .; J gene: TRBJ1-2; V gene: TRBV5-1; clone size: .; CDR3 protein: CASSLGDGGLYGYTF; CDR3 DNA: TGCGCCAGCAGCTTGGGGGACGGGGGGCTCTATGGCTACACCTTC
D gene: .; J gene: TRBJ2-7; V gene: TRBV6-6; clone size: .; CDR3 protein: CASSYSNVIYEQYF; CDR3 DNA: TGTGCCAGCAGTTACTCGAATGTTATCTACGAGCAGTACTTC
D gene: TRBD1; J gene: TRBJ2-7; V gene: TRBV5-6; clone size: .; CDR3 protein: CASSFSGTGAYEQYF; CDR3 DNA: TGTGCCAGCAGCTTCTCCGGGACAGGGGCCTACGAGCAGTACTTC
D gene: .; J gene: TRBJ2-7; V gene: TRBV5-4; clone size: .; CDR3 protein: CASSFDRLPSEQYF; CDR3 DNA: TGTGCCAGCAGCTTTGACAGGCTCCCGAGCGAGCAGTACTTC
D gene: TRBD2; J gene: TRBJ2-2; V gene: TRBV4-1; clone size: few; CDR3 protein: CASSRTSGKGNTGELFF; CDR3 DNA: TGCGCCAGCAGCCGGACTAGCGGGAAGGGGAACACCGGGGAGCTGTTTTTT
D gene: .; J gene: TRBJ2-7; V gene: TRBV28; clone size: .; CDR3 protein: CASSTRSASLYEQYF; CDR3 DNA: TGTGCCAGCAGTACCCGTTCCGCCTCTCTCTACGAGCAGTACTTC
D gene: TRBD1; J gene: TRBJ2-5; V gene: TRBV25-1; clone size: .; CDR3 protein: CASRGDALTGWQETQYF; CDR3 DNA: TGTGCCAGCAGAGGAGATGCTTTGACAGGGTGGCAAGAGACCCAGTACTTC
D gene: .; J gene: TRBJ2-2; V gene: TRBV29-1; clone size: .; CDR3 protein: CSVEDWAGSRELFF; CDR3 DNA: TGCAGCGTTGAAGATTGGGCCGGGAGCAGGGAGCTGTTTTTT
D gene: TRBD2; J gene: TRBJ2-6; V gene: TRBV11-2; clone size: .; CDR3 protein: CASSTRGAGANVLTF; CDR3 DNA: TGTGCCAGCAGCACGCGGGGGGCTGGGGCCAACGTCCTGACTTTC
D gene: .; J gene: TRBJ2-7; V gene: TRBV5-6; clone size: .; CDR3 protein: CASSGWGRVSYEQYF; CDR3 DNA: TGTGCCAGCAGCGGTTGGGGTAGGGTTTCCTACGAGCAGTACTTC
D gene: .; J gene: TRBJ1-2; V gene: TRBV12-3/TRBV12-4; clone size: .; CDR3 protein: CASSLGREYGYTF; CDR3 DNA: TGTGCCAGCAGTTTAGGTCGGGAGTATGGCTACACCTTC
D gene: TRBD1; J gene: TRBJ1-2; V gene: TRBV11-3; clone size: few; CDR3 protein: CASSLEGRTGNYGYTF; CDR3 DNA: TGTGCCAGCAGCTTAGAAGGGAGGACAGGGAACTATGGCTACACCTTC
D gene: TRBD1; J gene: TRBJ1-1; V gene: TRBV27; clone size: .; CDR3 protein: CASSFIPGQAFF; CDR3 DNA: TGTGCCAGCAGTTTTATACCGGGACAGGCTTTCTTT
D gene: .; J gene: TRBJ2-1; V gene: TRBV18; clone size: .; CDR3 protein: CASSPQGSSYNEQFF; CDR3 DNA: TGTGCCAGCTCACCCCAGGGTTCCTCCTACAATGAGCAGTTCTTC
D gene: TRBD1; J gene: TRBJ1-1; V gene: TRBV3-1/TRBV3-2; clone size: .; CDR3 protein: CASTAGQPFREAFF; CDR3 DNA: TGTGCCAGCACTGCGGGACAGCCATTTCGAGAAGCTTTCTTT